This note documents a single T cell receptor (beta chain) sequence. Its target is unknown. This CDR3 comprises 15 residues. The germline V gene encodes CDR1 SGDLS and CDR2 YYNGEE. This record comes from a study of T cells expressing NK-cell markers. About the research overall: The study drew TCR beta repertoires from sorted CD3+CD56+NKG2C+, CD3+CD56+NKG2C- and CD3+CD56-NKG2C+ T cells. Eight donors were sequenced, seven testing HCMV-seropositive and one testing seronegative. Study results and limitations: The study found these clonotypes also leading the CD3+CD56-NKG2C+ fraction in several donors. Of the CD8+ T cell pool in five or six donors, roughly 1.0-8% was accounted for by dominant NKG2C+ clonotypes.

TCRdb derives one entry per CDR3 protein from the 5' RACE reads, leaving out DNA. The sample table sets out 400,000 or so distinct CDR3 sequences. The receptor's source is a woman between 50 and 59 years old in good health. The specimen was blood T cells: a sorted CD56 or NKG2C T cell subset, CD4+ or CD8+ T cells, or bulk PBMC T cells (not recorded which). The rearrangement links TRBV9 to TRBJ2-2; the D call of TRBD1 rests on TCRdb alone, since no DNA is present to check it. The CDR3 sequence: CASSGTGPDAGELFF.